This T cell receptor (beta chain) was retrieved from a study of T cell responses to AZD1222 COVID-19 vaccine (dated by TCRdb to the early 2020s). At the level of the whole study: TCR sequencing covered roughly 230 trial participants: 200 to 220 given two doses of AZD1222 and about 26 given two doses of MenACWY control vaccine. Trial participants were enrolled into age subgroups of 18-55, 56-69 and 70-plus years, which contained about 150, 27 and 61 TCR-sequenced participants, respectively. What the work shows at the level of the full study, not this receptor alone: Spike-specific TCR breadth and depth rose significantly after two AZD1222 doses compared with day 0 and with MenACWY recipients. Participants were mostly white British and included more females than males, and it was suggested by the authors that clonal diversity may have been underestimated. CD4 TCRs associated with the vaccine covered the entire spike protein, and the dominant responses were in regions 160-218 and 743-854. Because no samples from the day 14 peak response were available, repertoires could be characterized only after the peak T cell response. Conclusions about previously exposed vaccinees are limited because only five to seven AZD1222 recipients were SARS-CoV-2 seropositive at baseline. The 56-69-year group was small, and its depth increase did not reach significance, likely because of low power. Reportedly, almost half of the unique spike-specific TCRs recognized epitopes lying outside the regions that are mutated in the B.1.351 and B.1.1.7 variants.

The time point label of this sample denotes: about 28 days (+/-7) after the second vaccine dose. The sample's treatment or condition label is to be understood as: meningococcal conjugate vaccine given as trial control. Samples from vaccinated people were obtained from the UK trials COV001 and COV002, which included a single-blind randomized controlled phase 2/3 trial of AZD1222 (ChAdOx1 nCoV-19) in healthy adults. For TCRbeta chain sequencing, PBMC samples from trial participants were taken at day 0 and at day 28 after the second dose. Including the terminal cysteine and phenylalanine, the CDR3 comprises 16 residues. Kept here is only the CDR3 DNA, which spans 48 bases and is read in frame from base 1. V sheds 0 bases and J sheds 0 bases, leaving 12 bases between their ends. The germline V gene encodes CDR1 SGDLS and CDR2 YYNGEE. This clone occurred once. The clone's antigen remains unknown. There are no base qualities to consult, and no much larger clone falls within one base.

The CDR3 regions of human TCRbeta chains were analyzed by immunosequencing. The study's own analysis went as follows. TCRs in the repertoires were compared against a reference library of SARS-CoV-2-specific TCRs that had been generated with the MIRA antigen-specificity platform. Breadth was defined as the fraction of unique TCRs that were SARS-CoV-2-associated, and depth was defined as the fraction of total T cells that were SARS-CoV-2-associated. Each spike-specific TCR was assigned to its reactive spike region and to a CD4 or CD8 class using the MIRA data. Log10-transformed breadth and depth values were compared by one-way ANOVA with Sidak's multiple comparisons tests. TCRdb carries this immuneACCESS record with in-frame sequences only. Its versions omit some clonotypes, under half of them owing to an unresolved V gene in the studies checked, with the rest unexplained. Clone size and V and J calls were adopted from that table, with D and trimming inferred from the DNA. A total of about 200,000 clones appear in this sample, around nine tenths of them only once. The ten largest clones add up to 3.5% to 4% of the sample.

The specimen was peripheral blood, collected 28 days after the second dose of the MenACWY control vaccine. Here the chain combines TRBV9 and TRBJ2-5; the D gene lacks a confident call. This TCR was sampled from an adult who received the MenACWY meningococcal vaccine as a control. In nucleotide form, the sequence is TGTGCCAGCAGCGTAGGTGGCAGTTGGGACCAAGAGACCCAGTACTTC. This sequence encodes CASSVGGSWDQETQYF.